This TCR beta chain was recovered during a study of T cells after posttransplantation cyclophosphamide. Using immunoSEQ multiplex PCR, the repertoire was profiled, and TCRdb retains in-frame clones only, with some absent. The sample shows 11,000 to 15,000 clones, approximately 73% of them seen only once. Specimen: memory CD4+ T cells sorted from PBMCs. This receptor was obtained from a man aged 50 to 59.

CDR3 residues: CASSRDRGLNEQFF. The CDR3 DNA follows: TGTGCCAGCAGCCGGGACAGGGGGCTCAATGAGCAGTTCTTC. This chain joins TRBV2 and TRBJ2-1; 12 bases are a match to TRBD1. The CDR3 covers 14 residues. CDR1 and CDR2 (germline): SNHLY, FYNNEI. The V segment lost 6 bases and the J segment 6 bases; nucleotides outside the gene matches: 3.